This T cell receptor beta chain emerged from a study of beta chain features in type 1 diabetes (dated by TCRdb to the late 2010s). About the full investigation: Mean age, gender distribution, total cell number and subset yield were not different between patients and healthy donors. A total of 107,917,701 sorted cells were examined across all samples, and the number of cells per subset was strongly correlated with RNA yield. The study compared the TCRB repertoires of sorted circulating CD4+ T cell subsets in recently diagnosed type 1 diabetes patients with those in matched healthy donors. Naive and central memory subsets were obtained from all 30 or so donors, but regulatory and stem cell-like memory subsets were isolated from only 8 patients and about eight healthy donors. The paper as a whole reports these results and caveats: Because cDNA was sequenced instead of genomic DNA, activated cells with high expression could be over-represented, although the groups did not differ in activation or CD3 levels. At VDJ recombination sites, type 1 diabetes patients had fewer insertions and more deleted nucleotides, which implies abnormalities in thymic rearrangement. Naive, central memory and regulatory TCRB repertoires appeared to be more similar among patients than among healthy donors. PCR might favor shorter templates, but patient and control samples were amplified and corrected together, so any skew would affect both groups equally. Type 1 diabetes patients showed a moderate but significant shortening of TCRB CDR3 length in all four CD4+ subsets. Only small numbers of individuals were included in the HLA sub-analyses, which left unresolved whether HLA type had any influence on TCRB rearrangement.

The entire isolated RNA was reverse transcribed using the High Capacity cDNA Reverse Transcription Kit, and thus expressed TCRB transcripts were sequenced. Deep immunoSEQ sequencing was performed on naive, central memory and regulatory T cell samples, with an average of approximately 4 million total reads per sample. Sorted cells were lysed in RLT buffer, and RNA was extracted using DNase-treated RNeasy Micro or Mini kits according to cell number. Each cell subset was processed separately to prevent cross-contamination, with patient and healthy donor samples processed together. TCRB sequences were amplified from cDNA with the immunoSEQ multiplex PCR, producing 87-bp fragments spanning the CDR3 region. Sequencing of the amplicons was done on the Illumina HiSeq platform. Per the original workflow: PCR bias was computationally corrected using synthetic template baselines, reads within Hamming distance 2 were collapsed, and singletons that could not be merged were discarded. Reads were aligned to IMGT to assign V, D and J genes, CDR3 length, and insertions or deletions at six rearrangement sites. Clonotype counts were normalized to sorted cell number within each subset before computing true diversity and Gini coefficients with the tcR R package. The overlap coefficient, calculated on TCRB nucleotide sequences, was used to measure repertoire sharing. Out-of-frame TCRB sequences from naive cells were analyzed as a proxy for the pre-selection repertoire. What TCRdb holds here is the immuneACCESS table cut down to in-frame rearrangements. Part of the clones is not present; checked against another copy, under half of the missing clones reflect an unresolved V gene, and the others are unexplained. V, J and clone size derive from that table, while D and trimming were established from the DNA sequence. The sample table contains hundreds of thousands of clones; only one count was recorded for 11% of them. Roughly 0.014% of the sample rests with the top ten.

Each donor gave one peripheral blood draw, averaging around 120 mL, which was collected into heparinised tubes. A BD FACSAria II was used to sort naive, central memory, regulatory and stem cell-like memory CD4+ T cells with a panel that included CD45RO, CCR7, CD25, CD127, CD95 and CD27. All sorted populations exceeded 98% purity. PBMCs were isolated immediately by Lymphoprep density gradient centrifugation and stained directly without culture. So that batch effects would be minimized, each experiment stained and sorted samples in pairs, pairing one healthy donor with one patient. This clone was detected a few times. Its target antigen remains unknown. No clone much larger than this one lies a single base away; base qualities are absent. The CDR3, cysteine through phenylalanine, is 15 amino acids long. Kept here is only the CDR3 DNA, which spans 45 bases and is read in frame from base 1. CDR1 and CDR2 (GTSNPN, SVGIG) derive from the germline V gene (reference sequence). From V the trimming removes 5 bases and from J it removes 1 base, while the gene matches leave 7 bases of the junction unaccounted for.

The rearranged chain carries TRBV30 and TRBJ2-3; 9 central nucleotides agree with TRBD2. Material for sequencing was naive CD4+ T cells from blood. The cell subset or site label, as the study defines it: true naive CD4+ T cells. The origin of this receptor is a woman aged 25-40 years in good health. The CDR3 here reads CAWGIAGARTDTQYF. At the DNA level, the sequence is TGTGCCTGGGGCATAGCGGGAGCCCGCACAGATACGCAGTATTTT.